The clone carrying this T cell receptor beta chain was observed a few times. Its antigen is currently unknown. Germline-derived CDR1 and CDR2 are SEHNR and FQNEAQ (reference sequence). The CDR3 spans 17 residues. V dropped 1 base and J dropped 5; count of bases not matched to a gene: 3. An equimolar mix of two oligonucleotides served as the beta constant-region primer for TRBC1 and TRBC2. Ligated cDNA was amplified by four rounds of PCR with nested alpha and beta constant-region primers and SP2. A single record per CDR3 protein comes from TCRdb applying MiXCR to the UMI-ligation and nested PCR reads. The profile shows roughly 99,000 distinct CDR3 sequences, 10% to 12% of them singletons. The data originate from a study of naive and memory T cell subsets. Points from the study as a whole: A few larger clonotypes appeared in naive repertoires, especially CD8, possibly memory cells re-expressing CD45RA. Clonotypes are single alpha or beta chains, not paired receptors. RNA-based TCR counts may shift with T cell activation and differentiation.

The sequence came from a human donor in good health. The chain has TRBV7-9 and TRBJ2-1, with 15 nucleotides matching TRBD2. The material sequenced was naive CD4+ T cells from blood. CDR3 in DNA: TGTGCCAGCAGCTTAGGGACTAGCGGGAGGGCCGACAATGAGCAGTTCTTC. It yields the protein CASSLGTSGRADNEQFF.